This T cell receptor (beta chain) is drawn from a study of shared clonotypes between healthy human individuals. The test was conducted at deep level. Sequenced by immunoSEQ multiplex PCR; TCRdb stores in-frame clones only, minus some. The sample lists more than 1.2 million clones, 98% seen once, with about 0.35% in the top ten. Study-level points and caveats: The study generally estimated greater richness for naive than memory subsets. Investigators collected only blood, and repertoires in tissues likely differ.

On this clone: Its specificity is not known.

The source material was naive CD4+ T cells sorted from blood. The subset here: CD45RA+ positively selected. The receptor was derived from a man aged 25 to 40 in good health.

This CDR3 reads CASSPQNTGELFF. The CDR3 DNA sequence: TGTGCCAGCAGCCCCCAGAACACCGGGGAGCTGTTTTTT. The chain joins TRBV5-4 to TRBJ2-2; no firm D call. The V end lost 4 bases, the J end lost 1 base, and 5 bases lay between the germline ends. Germline V gene lookup returns CDR1 SGHNT and CDR2 YYREEE (reference sequence). The CDR3 contains 13 residues.